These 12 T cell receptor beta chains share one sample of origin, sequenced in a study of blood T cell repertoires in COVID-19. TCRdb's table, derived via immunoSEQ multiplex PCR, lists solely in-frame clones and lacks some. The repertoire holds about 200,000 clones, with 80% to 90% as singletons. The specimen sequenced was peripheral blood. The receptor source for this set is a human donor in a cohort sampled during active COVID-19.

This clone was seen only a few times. The CDR3, as DNA: TGTGCCAGCAGTGAAAGCGCTAGGCGGTTAGAGACCCAGTACTTC. It yields the protein CASSESARRLETQYF. V usage is TRBV6-1 and J usage is TRBJ2-5; D is unresolved. Trimming shortened V by 2 bases and J by 4 bases, and 14 bases separated the two germline ends. This CDR3 is 15 amino acids long. Germline V gene sequence: CDR1 MNHNS, CDR2 SASEGT.

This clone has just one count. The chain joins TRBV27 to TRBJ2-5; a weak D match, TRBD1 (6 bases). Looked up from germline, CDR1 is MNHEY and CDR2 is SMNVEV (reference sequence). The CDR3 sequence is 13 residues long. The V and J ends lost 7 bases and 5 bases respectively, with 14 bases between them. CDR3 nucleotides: TGTGCCAGCACCCACAGGGAATCGGAGACCCAGTACTTC. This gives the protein CASTHRESETQYF.

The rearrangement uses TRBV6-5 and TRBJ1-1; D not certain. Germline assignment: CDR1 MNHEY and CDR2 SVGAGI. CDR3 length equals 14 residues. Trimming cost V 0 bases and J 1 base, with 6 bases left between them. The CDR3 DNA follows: TGTGCCAGCAGTTACTCGAGAGGGAACACTGAAGCTTTCTTT. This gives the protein CASSYSRGNTEAFF.

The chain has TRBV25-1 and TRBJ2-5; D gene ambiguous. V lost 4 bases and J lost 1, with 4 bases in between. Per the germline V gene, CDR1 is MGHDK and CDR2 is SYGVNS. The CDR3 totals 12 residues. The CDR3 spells CASSGSQETQYF. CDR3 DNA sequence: TGTGCCAGCAGTGGTAGCCAAGAGACCCAGTACTTC.

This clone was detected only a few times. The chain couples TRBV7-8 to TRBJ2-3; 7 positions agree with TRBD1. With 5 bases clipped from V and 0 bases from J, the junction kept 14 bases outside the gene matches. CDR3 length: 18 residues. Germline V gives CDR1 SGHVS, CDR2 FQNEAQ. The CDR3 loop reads CASSTYRGSYSSTDTQYF. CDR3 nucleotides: TGTGCCAGCAGCACATACAGGGGAAGTTACTCTAGCACAGATACGCAGTATTTT.

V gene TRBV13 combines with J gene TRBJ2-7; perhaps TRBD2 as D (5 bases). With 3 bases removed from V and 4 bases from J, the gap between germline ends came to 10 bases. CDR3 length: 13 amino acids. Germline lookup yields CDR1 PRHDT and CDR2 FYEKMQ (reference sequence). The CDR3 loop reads CASSFGRGYEQYF. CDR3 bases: TGTGCCAGCAGCTTTGGTCGGGGTTACGAGCAGTACTTC.

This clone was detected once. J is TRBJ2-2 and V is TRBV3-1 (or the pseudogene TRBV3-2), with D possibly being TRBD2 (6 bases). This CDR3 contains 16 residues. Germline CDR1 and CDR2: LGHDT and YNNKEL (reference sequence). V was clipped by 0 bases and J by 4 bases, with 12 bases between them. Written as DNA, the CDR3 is TGTGCCAGCAGCCAAGATGCACTAGCTACCACCGGGGAGCTGTTTTTT. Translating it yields CASSQDALATTGELFF.

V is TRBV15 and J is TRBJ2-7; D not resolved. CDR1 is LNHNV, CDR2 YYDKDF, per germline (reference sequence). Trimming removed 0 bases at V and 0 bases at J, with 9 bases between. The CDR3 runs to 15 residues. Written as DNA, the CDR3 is TGTGCCACCAGCAGAGATCTGTTGAGCTCCTACGAGCAGTACTTC. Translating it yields CATSRDLLSSYEQYF.

This chain's CDR3 is CASAPGGTGTGELFF. DNA of the CDR3: TGTGCCAGCGCCCCCGGCGGAACGGGCACCGGGGAGCTGTTTTTT. The genes are TRBV28 and TRBJ2-2; D gene unclear. This CDR3 is built from 15 residues. Trimming shortened V by 8 bases and J by 4 bases, and 17 bases separated the two germline ends. From germline, CDR1 is MDHEN and CDR2 SYDVKM.

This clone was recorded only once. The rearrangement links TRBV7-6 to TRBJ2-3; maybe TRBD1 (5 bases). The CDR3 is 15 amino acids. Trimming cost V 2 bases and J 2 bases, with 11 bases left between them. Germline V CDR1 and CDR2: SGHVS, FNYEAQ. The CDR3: CASSLIGANTDTQYF. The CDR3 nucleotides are TGTGCCAGCAGCTTAATAGGGGCTAACACAGATACGCAGTATTTT.

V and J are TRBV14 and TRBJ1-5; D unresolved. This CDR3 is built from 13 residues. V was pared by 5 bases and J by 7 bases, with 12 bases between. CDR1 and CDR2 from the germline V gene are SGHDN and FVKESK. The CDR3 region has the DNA TGTGCCAGCAGCGCCGGACTAGGACAGCCCCAGCATTTT. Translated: CASSAGLGQPQHF.

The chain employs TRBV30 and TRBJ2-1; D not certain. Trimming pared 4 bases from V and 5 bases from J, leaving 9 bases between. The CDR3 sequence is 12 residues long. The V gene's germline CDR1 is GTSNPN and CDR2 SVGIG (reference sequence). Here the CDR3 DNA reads TGTGCCTGGAAATTACTGGACAATGAGCAGTTCTTC. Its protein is CAWKLLDNEQFF. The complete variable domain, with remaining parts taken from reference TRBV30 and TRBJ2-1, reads SQTIHQWPATLVQPVGSPLSLECTVEGTSNPNLYWYRQAAGRGLQLLFYSVGIGQISSEVPQNLSASRPQDRQFILSSKKLLLSDSGFYLCAWKLLDNEQFFGPGTRLTVL.